Following are 30 T cell receptor beta chains from one sample sequenced in a study of cytomegalovirus exposure and HLA in healthy donors. TCRdb's table, derived via immunoSEQ multiplex PCR, lists solely in-frame clones and lacks some. Of about 120,000 clones listed, around 87% are singletons. The sequenced sample consisted of PBMCs. These receptors originate from a woman aged 18-29 years in good health and CMV-seropositive.

This chain connects TRBV5-4 to TRBJ1-2; 8 nucleotides agree with TRBD1. The trim removed 4 bases at V and 5 bases at J, leaving 7 bases unmatched. The CDR3 runs 14 residues. The germline CDR1 and CDR2 sequences are SGHNT and YYREEE (reference sequence). The CDR3 region is CASSVGTGIYGYTF. The CDR3 coding sequence is TGTGCCAGCAGCGTAGGGACAGGCATTTATGGCTACACCTTC.

This clone was seen a single time. This chain uses TRBV11-3 with TRBJ2-7; possibly TRBD1 for D (6 bases). This CDR3 is 17 amino acids long. Germline CDR1 is SGHNT and CDR2 is YENEEA. V lost 4 bases to trimming and J lost 0 bases, with 19 bases between them. The CDR3, as DNA: TGTGCCAGCAGCTCCCGATGGCGACAGGCTTACTCCTACGAGCAGTACTTC. It specifies CASSSRWRQAYSYEQYF.

This sequence joins TRBV9 and TRBJ2-2, with a possible D match to TRBD1 (8 bases). Trimming took 0 bases from V and 4 from J, leaving 10 bases between them. CDR1 SGDLS and CDR2 YYNGEE come from the germline V gene. The CDR3 consists of 15 residues. The CDR3 is CASSVDRGGTGELFF. CDR3 DNA: TGTGCCAGCAGCGTAGACAGGGGGGGCACCGGGGAGCTGTTTTTT.

The V and J genes are TRBV30 and TRBJ1-1; D remains unclear. Deletions cut 0 bases from V and 6 bases from J, with 20 bases between. Germline lookup yields CDR1 GTSNPN and CDR2 SVGIG (reference sequence). This CDR3 is built from 16 residues. The CDR3 DNA reads as TGTGCCTGGAGTGTACGTAATCGAGGGCGAGGCGCTGAAGCTTTCTTT. It encodes CAWSVRNRGRGAEAFF.

CDR3 amino acids: CASSLGQGATETQYF. CDR3 nucleotide sequence: TGCGCCAGCAGCTTGGGACAGGGGGCAACGGAGACCCAGTACTTC. The rearrangement joins TRBV5-1 to TRBJ2-5, with 10 bases lining up with TRBD1. Unmatched junction bases numbered 4, after V lost 0 bases and J lost 5 bases. The V gene's germline CDR1 is SGHRS and CDR2 YFSETQ. The CDR3 contains 15 residues.

The chain employs TRBV6-4 and TRBJ2-6, with 8 bases fitting TRBD1. The trim removed 0 bases at V and 2 bases at J, leaving 9 bases unmatched. This CDR3 has 19 residues. Per the germline V gene, CDR1 is MRHNA and CDR2 is SNTAGT. CDR3 in DNA: TGTGCCAGCAGTGACTCGGGTGGGACAGGTGTCACTGGGGCCAACGTCCTGACTTTC. This sequence encodes CASSDSGGTGVTGANVLTF.

The J gene is TRBJ2-7, the V gene TRBV5-4; possibly TRBD2 for D (6 bases). CDR3 size: 13 residues. V was shortened by 0 bases and J by 3 bases, with 7 bases between the two germline ends. Germline V CDR1 and CDR2: SGHNT, YYREEE (reference sequence). This CDR3 reads CASSLVGGYEQYF. The CDR3 DNA reads as TGTGCCAGCAGCTTGGTGGGGGGCTACGAGCAGTACTTC.

The genes are TRBV6-5 and TRBJ1-1; a weak D match, TRBD1 (6 bases). Germline V gene data show CDR1 as MNHEY and CDR2 as SVGAGI. With 7 bases removed from V and 1 base from J, the gap between germline ends came to 10 bases. The CDR3 extends over 13 amino acids. CDR3 bases: TGTGCCAGCATCAGGGGCGCGAACACTGAAGCTTTCTTT. Its translation: CASIRGANTEAFF.

J is TRBJ1-1 and V is TRBV18, with 8 bases identical to TRBD1. CDR3 length: 15 residues. V trimming: 0 bases; J trimming: 3 bases; junction bases outside the gene matches: 3. The V gene's germline CDR1 is KGHSH and CDR2 LQKENI. The CDR3 here is CASSPPGQGHTEAFF. The CDR3 DNA is TGTGCCAGCTCACCACCTGGACAGGGACACACTGAAGCTTTCTTT.

J is TRBJ2-7 and V is TRBV10-1; 7 bases are shared with TRBD1. The CDR3 is made up of 13 amino acids. Looked up from germline, CDR1 is WNHNN and CDR2 is SYGVQD (reference sequence). J gave up 2 bases and V 6 bases, and 4 bases lay outside the gene matches. CDR3: CASSRDSPYEQYF. CDR3 DNA: TGCGCCAGCAGCCGGGACAGCCCCTACGAGCAGTACTTC.

This clone was recorded once. The chain links TRBV29-1 to TRBJ2-7, with D perhaps matching TRBD2 (6 bases). V dropped 6 bases and J dropped 4 bases, with 16 bases sitting between them. The CDR3 has 13 residues. CDR1 and CDR2 from the germline V gene are SQVTM and ANQGSEA. The chain's CDR3 is CSVFGTSFYEQYF. CDR3 in DNA: TGCAGCGTCTTCGGGACTTCCTTTTACGAGCAGTACTTC.

The rearrangement joins TRBV5-4 to TRBJ1-4; TRBD1 aligns across 10 bases. With 5 bases clipped from V and 5 bases from J, the junction kept 3 bases outside the gene matches. This CDR3 is built from 14 residues. The V gene's germline CDR1 is SGHNT and CDR2 YYREEE (reference sequence). The CDR3 protein is CASRRTGGNEKLFF. DNA for the CDR3: TGTGCCAGCAGGCGGACAGGGGGGAATGAAAAACTGTTTTTT.

The V gene is TRBV7-2, the J gene TRBJ2-1; TRBD2 matches at 9 bases. Germline trimming cut 4 bases from V and 4 bases from J; bases unmatched to any gene: 5. This CDR3 comprises 15 residues. The germline V gene encodes CDR1 SGHTA and CDR2 FQGNSA. CDR3 protein: CASSYRTSEYNEQFF. The CDR3 coding sequence is TGTGCCAGCAGCTACCGGACTAGCGAATACAATGAGCAGTTCTTC.

The chain has TRBV29-1 and TRBJ1-1; D perhaps matches TRBD1 (6 bases). The CDR3 runs to 12 residues. V was pared by 7 bases and J by 11 bases, with 20 bases between. The germline gives CDR1 SQVTM, CDR2 ANQGSEA. The CDR3 DNA reads as TGCAGCGGCGCAAGAGGGGGAATGGGGGCTTTCTTT. Translation gives CSGARGGMGAFF.

The chain employs TRBV10-3 and TRBJ2-1; 12 nucleotides match TRBD2. Germline V gene lookup returns CDR1 ENHRY and CDR2 SYGVKD. Losses at the gene ends were 7 bases for V and 9 bases for J; bases not matched to a gene: 10. CDR3 length: 15 residues. The CDR3 sequence: CAITERTSGNSEQFF. The CDR3, as DNA: TGTGCCATCACCGAACGGACTAGCGGGAACAGTGAGCAGTTCTTC.

The chain carries TRBV9 and TRBJ1-2, with 9 bases lining up with TRBD1. The CDR3 spans 17 residues. CDR1 and CDR2 (germline): SGDLS, YYNGEE. With 3 bases clipped from V and 4 bases from J, the junction kept 13 bases outside the gene matches. The CDR3 region has the DNA TGTGCCAGCAGCGCCACCGGGACAGGGTTGGCGGCCTATGGCTACACCTTC. As protein: CASSATGTGLAAYGYTF. Complete variable domain (other parts from reference TRBV9 and TRBJ1-2): DSGVTQTPKHLITATGQRVTLRCSPRSGDLSVYWYQQSLDQGLQFLIQYYNGEERAKGNILERFSAQQFPDLHSELNLSSLELGDSALYFCASSATGTGLAAYGYTFGSGTRLTVV.

This clone appeared a single time. Mismatch with germline at one junction end may stem from a read error. The rearrangement links TRBV7-2 to TRBJ1-1; 7 nucleotides line up with TRBD1. The CDR3 consists of 15 residues. Germline CDR1 is SGHTA and CDR2 is FQGNSA. CDR3 residues: CASSSYSTGNAEAFF. The DNA of the CDR3 is TGTGCCAGCAGCTCTTATTCGACAGGGAACGCTGAAGCTTTCTTT.

The rearrangement uses TRBV5-1 and TRBJ2-7, with D tentatively TRBD1 (6 bases). CDR1 is SGHRS, CDR2 YFSETQ, per germline. The ends were cut back, 1 base at V and 2 bases at J, with 25 bases in the middle. This CDR3 is 19 amino acids long. The CDR3 sequence is CASSLTGWVSPGRPYEQYF. CDR3 coding DNA: TGCGCCAGCAGCTTGACAGGGTGGGTTTCGCCGGGAAGGCCCTACGAGCAGTACTTC.

The chain is built from TRBV5-4 and TRBJ2-5; 7 bases are shared with TRBD2. V was pared by 2 bases and J by 6 bases, with 7 bases of the junction left unmatched. The CDR3 is 14 amino acids. CDR1 is SGHNT, CDR2 YYREEE, per germline (reference sequence). The CDR3 spells CASSFGTGRKTQYF. CDR3 DNA sequence: TGTGCCAGCAGCTTTGGGACCGGGAGGAAGACCCAGTACTTC.

The chain is built from TRBV7-6 and TRBJ1-4; possibly TRBD1 for D (5 bases). Trimming took 3 bases from V and 6 from J, leaving 8 bases between them. The germline gives CDR1 SGHVS, CDR2 FNYEAQ. The CDR3 totals 13 residues. The CDR3 bases are TGTGCCAGCAGCTTTTCGACAGATGAAAAACTGTTTTTT. Translated, it gives CASSFSTDEKLFF.

The chain is built from TRBV5-1 and TRBJ1-6; D possibly corresponds to TRBD1 (6 bases). CDR3 length: 15 residues. The V gene's germline CDR1 is SGHRS and CDR2 YFSETQ. V lost 2 bases to trimming and J lost 6 bases, with 12 bases between them. In DNA form, the CDR3 reads TGCGCCAGCAGCTTCTGGCAGGGGAGTAATTCACCCCTCCACTTT. Translating gives CASSFWQGSNSPLHF.

The rearrangement uses TRBV19 and TRBJ1-5; TRBD1 is a possible D gene (6 bases). Trimming pared 5 bases from V and 5 bases from J, leaving 22 bases between. Germline CDR1 reads LNHDA; CDR2 reads SQIVND (reference sequence). CDR3 length: 17 residues. The CDR3 DNA reads as TGTGCCAGTAGTGTGGCTGGCCCCTGGGACATCTATCAGCCCCAGCATTTT. Translated: CASSVAGPWDIYQPQHF.

The J gene is TRBJ2-2, the V gene TRBV27, with TRBD1 matching 11 bases. V gave up 4 bases and J gave up 4 bases; unmatched junction bases: 8. This CDR3 comprises 17 residues. CDR1 and CDR2 from the germline V gene are MNHEY and SMNVEV (reference sequence). The CDR3 DNA reads as TGTGCCAGCAGTTCCTGGACAGGGGGCGAGGGCACCGGGGAGCTGTTTTTT. Translation gives CASSSWTGGEGTGELFF.

This clone was detected only once. The J gene is TRBJ1-1, the V gene TRBV5-6, with no clear D. This CDR3 region has 14 residues. The germline gives CDR1 SGHDT, CDR2 YYEEEE. Trimming removed 4 bases at V and 1 base at J, with 11 bases between. The CDR3 bases are TGTGCCAGCAGCCTCTCAGTTCGGAACACTGAAGCTTTCTTT. Amino acids: CASSLSVRNTEAFF.

V and J are TRBV27 and TRBJ1-5; D is possibly TRBD1 (6 bases). Trimming stripped 6 bases from V and 1 base from J, with 19 bases between. Germline loops: CDR1 MNHEY, CDR2 SMNVEV (reference sequence). This CDR3 has 17 amino acids. CDR3 sequence: CASSRIQGSLSNQPQHF. The CDR3 DNA follows: TGTGCCAGCAGCAGAATACAGGGATCCCTGAGCAATCAGCCCCAGCATTTT.

This sequence joins TRBV19 and TRBJ2-5; 8 bases match TRBD2. This CDR3 has 16 residues. V dropped 3 bases and J dropped 4; count of bases not matched to a gene: 10. Germline V CDR1 and CDR2: LNHDA, SQIVND (reference sequence). This chain's CDR3 is CASSIAYRAGGETQYF. The CDR3 bases are TGTGCCAGTAGTATTGCCTACAGGGCGGGGGGAGAGACCCAGTACTTC.

This chain links TRBV18 with TRBJ2-1; D remains unclear. The germline CDR1 and CDR2 sequences are KGHSH and LQKENI. The CDR3 length is 13 residues. V was shortened by 3 bases and J by 7 bases, with 10 bases between the two germline ends. The CDR3 bases are TGTGCCAGCTCACCCCACCCGACTAATGAGCAGTTCTTC. This gives the protein CASSPHPTNEQFF.

The V call is TRBV6-5, the J call TRBJ2-7; TRBD1 aligns across 10 bases. The CDR3 is 15 residues long. J gave up 6 bases and V 5 bases, and 10 bases lay outside the gene matches. Germline assignment: CDR1 MNHEY and CDR2 SVGAGI. The CDR3 reads CASSTTGTGVAEQYF. CDR3 coding DNA: TGTGCCAGCAGTACGACCGGGACAGGGGTTGCCGAGCAGTACTTC.

This chain connects TRBV7-8 to TRBJ1-2, with a possible D match to TRBD1 (6 bases). This CDR3 spans 14 amino acids. V was clipped by 10 bases and J by 4 bases, with 19 bases between them. Germline CDR1 is SGHVS and CDR2 is FQNEAQ. In nucleotides, the CDR3 is TGTGCCACCGCAGCTCAATCAGGGGTCTATGGCTACACCTTC. As protein: CATAAQSGVYGYTF.

The rearrangement uses TRBV9 and TRBJ2-7, with D unresolved. The CDR3 is 14 residues long. Germline V gives CDR1 SGDLS, CDR2 YYNGEE. V lost 4 bases, J lost 1 base, and 12 bases lay in between. In DNA, the CDR3 is TGTGCCAGCAGCCCCCGACATCCTTCCTACGAGCAGTACTTC. Translating gives CASSPRHPSYEQYF. Variable domain in full (rest from reference TRBV9 and TRBJ2-7): DSGVTQTPKHLITATGQRVTLRCSPRSGDLSVYWYQQSLDQGLQFLIQYYNGEERAKGNILERFSAQQFPDLHSELNLSSLELGDSALYFCASSPRHPSYEQYFGPGTRLTVT.